The source of this T cell receptor (beta chain) is a study of cytomegalovirus exposure and HLA in healthy donors. Study as a whole: The 120 or so validation repertoires were produced on the same platform as the roughly 700 repertoires of the first cohort. This was reported in a later analysis.

Method: immunoSEQ multiplex PCR; TCRdb's copy keeps in-frame clones and lacks some. The sample lists about 140,000 clones, 70% to 90% occurring once. Germline values: CDR1 SGDLS, CDR2 YYNGEE. V was pared by 0 bases and J by 4 bases, with 11 bases between. This CDR3 region has 15 residues. Worth noting for this clone: Its specificity is unknown.

Study conclusions and caveats: Clusters of TCRs from the first cohort tended to co-occur in the roughly 120 validation repertoires (as a later analysis found).

This chain connects TRBV9 to TRBJ2-4; D call uncertain. This sequence was found in a man between 18 and 29 years old in good health and CMV-seronegative. The material sequenced was PBMCs. The CDR3 nucleotides are TGTGCCAGCAGCGTAGGCCCCACAACAAAAAACATTCAGTACTTC. Protein product: CASSVGPTTKNIQYF.